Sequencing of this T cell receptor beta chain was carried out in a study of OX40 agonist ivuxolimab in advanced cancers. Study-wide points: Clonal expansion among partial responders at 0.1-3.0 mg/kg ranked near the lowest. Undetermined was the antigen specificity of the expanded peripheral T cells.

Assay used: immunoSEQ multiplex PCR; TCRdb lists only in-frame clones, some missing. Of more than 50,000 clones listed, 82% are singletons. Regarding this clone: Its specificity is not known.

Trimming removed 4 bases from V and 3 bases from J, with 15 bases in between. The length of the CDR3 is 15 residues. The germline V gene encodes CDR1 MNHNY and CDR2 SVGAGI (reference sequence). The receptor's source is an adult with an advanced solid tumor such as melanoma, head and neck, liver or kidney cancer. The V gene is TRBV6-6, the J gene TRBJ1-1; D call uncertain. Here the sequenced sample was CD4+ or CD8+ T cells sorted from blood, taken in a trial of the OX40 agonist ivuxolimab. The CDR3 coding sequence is TGTGCCAGCAGTTCGGGAGGAATTCGGTACACTGAAGCTTTCTTT. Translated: CASSSGGIRYTEAFF.